The 23 T cell receptor beta chains reported below all come from one sample, sequenced in a study of identifying expanded T cells in peripheral blood. Produced via immunoSEQ multiplex PCR; TCRdb's table is partial and in-frame only. The table includes 70,000 to 100,000 clones, 88% detected once. The sample taken for sequencing was blood. Source of these receptors: a person aged 18 to 75 in good health.

The chain uses TRBV2 and TRBJ1-5; D call uncertain. Trimming stripped 3 bases from V and 5 bases from J, with 11 bases between. CDR1 SNHLY and CDR2 FYNNEI come from the germline V gene. CDR3 length equals 14 residues. This CDR3 is CASSDVSEDQPQHF. The CDR3 DNA reads TGTGCCAGCAGTGATGTCAGCGAGGATCAGCCCCAGCATTTT. Based on the CDR3 plus reference TRBV2 and TRBJ1-5, the full variable domain is EPEVTQTPSHQVTQMGQEVILRCVPISNHLYFYWYRQILGQKVEFLVSFYNNEISEKSEIFDDQFSVERPDGSNFTLKIRSTKLEDSAMYFCASSDVSEDQPQHFGDGTRLSIL.

The CDR3 DNA follows: TGTGCCATCAGTGAGTCGTTAGTTGCGGACGGGATTTACACCGGGGAGCTGTTTTTT. As protein: CAISESLVADGIYTGELFF. The rearrangement joins TRBV10-3 to TRBJ2-2, with D maybe TRBD2 (5 bases). Germline lookup yields CDR1 ENHRY and CDR2 SYGVKD. The length of the CDR3 is 19 residues. Trimming cost V 0 bases and J 3 bases, with 20 bases left between them.

In this sample, this clone turned up once. V and J are TRBV6-5 and TRBJ2-2; D gene uncertain. In germline, CDR1 is MNHEY, CDR2 SVGAGI. V lost 0 bases to trimming and J lost 10 bases, with 12 bases between them. This CDR3 is built from 14 residues. CDR3 amino acids: CASSYSPGPMELFF. The CDR3 coding sequence is TGTGCCAGCAGTTACTCGCCGGGCCCAATGGAGCTGTTTTTT.

This clone was picked up a small number of times. The chain recombines TRBV30 with TRBJ1-1; the match to TRBD1 covers 7 bases. Germline CDR1 reads GTSNPN; CDR2 reads SVGIG (reference sequence). The length of the CDR3 is 14 residues. Trimming took 2 bases from V and 4 from J; bases not matched to a gene: 7. The CDR3 region is CAWSPQQGITEAFF. CDR3 bases: TGTGCCTGGAGTCCACAACAGGGGATCACTGAAGCTTTCTTT.

The J gene is TRBJ1-6, the V gene TRBV5-4; D is unresolved. Trimming stripped 5 bases from V and 9 bases from J, with 12 bases between. The CDR3 is 13 amino acids. CDR1 is SGHNT and CDR2 is YYREEE in the germline V gene (reference sequence). Here the CDR3 reads CASSPHNASPLHF. DNA for the CDR3: TGTGCCAGCAGTCCGCATAACGCTTCACCCCTCCACTTT.

This sequence joins TRBV18 and TRBJ1-2; D is unresolved. CDR1 and CDR2 from the germline V gene are KGHSH and LQKENI. This CDR3 is 15 amino acids long. V was clipped by 4 bases and J by 3 bases, with 15 bases between them. CDR3 sequence: CASSRNASRDYGYTF. CDR3 nucleotide sequence: TGTGCCAGCTCACGAAACGCCTCTCGTGACTATGGCTACACCTTC.

The V and J genes are TRBV25-1 and TRBJ2-2; D possibly corresponds to TRBD2 (6 bases). This CDR3 has 15 residues. Trimming took 3 bases from V and 4 from J, leaving 12 bases between them. Germline lookup yields CDR1 MGHDK and CDR2 SYGVNS. CDR3 loop: CASSEGSGLTGELFF. As DNA, the CDR3 is TGTGCCAGCAGTGAGGGTAGCGGTCTCACCGGGGAGCTGTTTTTT.

The V gene is TRBV29-1, the J gene TRBJ2-2; the D gene is possibly TRBD2 (6 bases). Looked up from germline, CDR1 is SQVTM and CDR2 is ANQGSEA. CDR3 size: 14 residues. Trimming cost V 6 bases and J 1 base, with 12 bases left between them. The CDR3 spells CSVGGPVNTGELFF. CDR3 coding DNA: TGCAGCGTCGGGGGACCGGTGAACACCGGGGAGCTGTTTTTT.

The genes are TRBV9 and TRBJ2-5; no clear D gene. The CDR3 runs to 13 residues. Germline V gene data show CDR1 as SGDLS and CDR2 as YYNGEE. V was clipped by 0 bases and J by 4 bases, with 7 bases between them. The CDR3: CASSVDVRETQYF. In nucleotides, the CDR3 is TGTGCCAGCAGCGTAGATGTGAGAGAGACCCAGTACTTC.

This clone was counted a single time. This rearrangement joins TRBV4-2 to TRBJ1-6, with D tentatively TRBD1 (5 bases). The V gene lost 4 bases and the J gene lost 5 bases, with 12 bases spanning the gap. CDR3 length equals 15 residues. From germline, CDR1 is LGHNA and CDR2 YNFKEQ. This CDR3 reads CASSPSGTHNSPLHF. CDR3 bases: TGTGCCAGCAGCCCATCCGGGACCCATAATTCACCCCTCCACTTT.

The chain links TRBV29-1 to TRBJ2-7; the match to TRBD1 covers 7 bases. With V trimmed by 6 bases and J by 4 bases, 6 bases remained unmatched. This CDR3 has 12 amino acids. The V gene's germline CDR1 is SQVTM and CDR2 ANQGSEA. The DNA for the CDR3 is TGCAGCGTCTTCGCACAGGGGTACGAGCAGTACTTC. This encodes CSVFAQGYEQYF.

V and J are TRBV4-1 and TRBJ1-4, with D possibly matching TRBD1 (6 bases). The CDR3 covers 14 residues. V gave up 4 bases and J gave up 7 bases, with 13 bases separating them. Germline V CDR1 and CDR2: MGHRA, YSYEKL. The CDR3, as DNA: TGCGCCAGCAGCCCTACGGTACAGGGTGAAAAACTGTTTTTT. It translates to CASSPTVQGEKLFF.

The chain is built from TRBV5-1 and TRBJ2-5, with 11 bases lining up with TRBD2. Losses at the gene ends were 4 bases for V and 1 base for J; bases not matched to a gene: 6. Germline values: CDR1 SGHRS, CDR2 YFSETQ. The CDR3 totals 16 residues. CDR3 region: CASSPGTSGTQETQYF. DNA of the CDR3: TGCGCCAGCAGCCCTGGGACTAGCGGTACCCAAGAGACCCAGTACTTC.

This chain joins TRBV4-3 and TRBJ2-3; 7 positions agree with TRBD2. The CDR3 loop spans 17 amino acids. Germline assignment: CDR1 LGHNA and CDR2 YSLEER. Trimming took 0 bases from V and 2 from J; bases not matched to a gene: 8. The CDR3 DNA reads TGCGCCAGCAGCCAAGATCCGAGCGGGGAGGTCACAGATACGCAGTATTTT. Residues: CASSQDPSGEVTDTQYF.

This clone came up once. J is TRBJ1-3 and V is TRBV5-4; tentative D call: TRBD1 (5 bases). Deletions cut 0 bases from V and 4 bases from J, with 8 bases between. CDR3 length: 14 residues. Germline-derived CDR1 and CDR2 are SGHNT and YYREEE (reference sequence). This CDR3 reads CASSLGSGGNTIYF. The CDR3 nucleotides read TGTGCCAGCAGCTTGGGGTCAGGGGGAAACACCATATATTTT.

The genes are TRBV5-6 and TRBJ2-7; a weak D match, TRBD2 (6 bases). This CDR3 is built from 11 residues. Germline V gene lookup returns CDR1 SGHDT and CDR2 YYEEEE. V was cut by 2 bases and J by 7 bases, with 7 bases left in between. The CDR3 sequence: CASSFGREQYF. In DNA form, the CDR3 reads TGTGCCAGCAGCTTCGGGAGAGAGCAGTACTTC.

This chain links TRBV2 with TRBJ1-2; 7 bases map to TRBD1. J was trimmed by 7 bases and V by 5 bases; bases with no gene match: 13. The CDR3 is 15 residues long. The germline V gene encodes CDR1 SNHLY and CDR2 FYNNEI. CDR3 protein: CASSISRGGRGGYTF. The CDR3, as DNA: TGTGCCAGCAGTATTTCCAGGGGGGGACGAGGTGGCTACACCTTC.

The V and J genes are TRBV19 and TRBJ1-2, with D possibly TRBD1 on 5 matching bases. Germline V lookup: CDR1 LNHDA, CDR2 SQIVND (reference sequence). The CDR3 runs to 13 residues. V gave up 3 bases and J gave up 3 bases, with 8 bases separating them. The CDR3 nucleotides are TGTGCCAGTAGTATCGGGGGTTACTATGGCTACACCTTC. Amino acid sequence: CASSIGGYYGYTF. Full variable domain (rest looked up from reference TRBV19 and TRBJ1-2): DGGITQSPKYLFRKEGQNVTLSCEQNLNHDAMYWYRQDPGQGLRLIYYSQIVNDFQKGDIAEGYSVSREKKESFPLTVTSAQKNPTAFYLCASSIGGYYGYTFGSGTRLTVV.

The V and J genes are TRBV5-5 and TRBJ1-1; the D gene is possibly TRBD1 (5 bases). Trimming pared 1 base from V and 3 bases from J, leaving 13 bases between. The CDR3 spans 15 residues. Germline CDR1 SGHKS, CDR2 YYEKEE (reference sequence). The CDR3 here is CASSLSGLRDTEAFF. DNA of the CDR3: TGTGCCAGCAGCTTGTCGGGGCTACGGGACACTGAAGCTTTCTTT.

This clone occurred a few times. The chain links TRBV15 to TRBJ2-3, with 8 bases that match TRBD2. Unmatched junction bases numbered 0, after V lost 0 bases and J lost 1 base. Germline values: CDR1 LNHNV, CDR2 YYDKDF (reference sequence). The CDR3 extends over 15 amino acids. CDR3 sequence reads: CATSRERGGTDTQYF. The CDR3 DNA reads TGTGCCACCAGCAGAGAGCGGGGGGGCACAGATACGCAGTATTTT.

The chain joins TRBV4-2 to TRBJ1-2, with D unresolved. The CDR3 sequence is 15 residues long. In germline, CDR1 is LGHNA, CDR2 YNFKEQ. Trimming took off 0 bases at V and 0 bases at J, with 8 bases between the two ends. In DNA, the CDR3 is TGTGCCAGCAGCCAAGACCTTCGTCCTAACTATGGCTACACCTTC. Its translation is CASSQDLRPNYGYTF.

The sample holds one count of this clone. The V and J genes are TRBV4-3 and TRBJ2-3, with a possible D match to TRBD2 (7 bases). V shed 0 bases and J shed 2 bases, with 15 bases lying between them. CDR1 is LGHNA, CDR2 YSLEER, per germline. The CDR3 is 17 residues long. The CDR3 DNA follows: TGCGCCAGCAGCCAAGAGGGGGGGGCAGCGGACACAGATACGCAGTATTTT. It codes for CASSQEGGAADTDTQYF.

V gene TRBV7-2 combines with J gene TRBJ2-7; D unresolved. V lost 1 base and J lost 0, with 7 bases in between. The V gene's germline CDR1 is SGHTA and CDR2 FQGNSA. The CDR3 loop spans 14 amino acids. In DNA, the CDR3 is TGTGCCAGCAGCTTAGTAAGGAGCTCCTACGAGCAGTACTTC. It encodes CASSLVRSSYEQYF.